Each of the 20 T cell receptor beta chains below was sequenced from the same sample in a study of cytomegalovirus exposure and HLA in healthy donors. Primers: 60 Vbeta forward and 13 Jbeta reverse. The repertoire was sequenced with immunoSEQ multiplex PCR; TCRdb's copy has only in-frame clones and lacks some. The table lists about 190,000 clones, over 70% of them singletons, with roughly 1.3% in the top ten. Sequenced material: PBMCs. The receptors stem from a man younger than 45 in good health and CMV-seronegative.

The chain recombines TRBV19 with TRBJ1-1, with a possible D match to TRBD1 (6 bases). V gave up 10 bases and J gave up 1 base, with 10 bases separating them. This CDR3 has 12 amino acids. CDR1 LNHDA and CDR2 SQIVND come from the germline V gene (reference sequence). The CDR3: CATTGRNTEAFF. In nucleotides, the CDR3 is TGTGCCACCACAGGGAGGAACACTGAAGCTTTCTTT.

This rearrangement joins TRBV18 to TRBJ1-1; 9 bases map to TRBD1. CDR1 and CDR2 (germline): KGHSH, LQKENI. This CDR3 has 16 residues. V lost 3 bases, J lost 7 bases, and 12 bases stayed unmatched. The CDR3 coding sequence is TGTGCCAGCTCACCGACGGACAGGGGTGGAATCTTTGAAGCTTTCTTT. This encodes CASSPTDRGGIFEAFF.

V is TRBV18 and J is TRBJ2-2; 7 bases match TRBD2. Per the germline V gene, CDR1 is KGHSH and CDR2 is LQKENI. This CDR3 is 17 amino acids long. With V trimmed by 5 bases and J by 6 bases, 15 bases remained unmatched. CDR3: CASSSSRGLIFSGELFF. The CDR3 DNA is TGTGCCAGCTCATCATCAAGGGGACTAATTTTCTCCGGGGAGCTGTTTTTT.

The V gene is TRBV6-6, the J gene TRBJ2-3; TRBD1 matches 9 bases. The V and J ends lost 6 bases and 3 bases, in that order; junction bases with no gene match: 7. CDR3 size: 15 residues. CDR1 is MNHNY and CDR2 is SVGAGI in the germline V gene (reference sequence). The CDR3 is CASRMDRGGTDTQYF. Written as DNA, the CDR3 is TGTGCCAGCAGGATGGACAGGGGAGGGACAGATACGCAGTATTTT.

The chain links TRBV7-9 to TRBJ2-1, with 9 bases identical to TRBD1. V lost 4 bases to trimming and J lost 7 bases; unmatched junction nucleotides: 8. This CDR3 is 15 amino acids long. Germline CDR1 and CDR2: SEHNR and FQNEAQ (reference sequence). This CDR3 is CASSSPGQGANEQFF. CDR3 nucleotides: TGTGCCAGCAGCTCCCCGGGACAGGGCGCGAATGAGCAGTTCTTC.

This rearrangement joins TRBV10-2 to TRBJ2-2; 7 bases are a match to TRBD2. Germline V lookup: CDR1 WSHSY, CDR2 SAAADI. This CDR3 has 15 residues. The ends lost 5 bases at V and 3 bases at J; junction bases unmatched: 6. The CDR3 sequence: CASSNLAVYTGELFF. The CDR3 DNA reads TGCGCCAGCAGTAACCTAGCGGTCTACACCGGGGAGCTGTTTTTT.

The J gene is TRBJ2-5, the V gene TRBV4-2; tentatively, D is TRBD2 (5 bases). The CDR3 is 15 residues long. The V gene lost 2 bases and the J gene lost 0 bases, with 10 bases spanning the gap. Germline V gene data show CDR1 as LGHNA and CDR2 as YNFKEQ. The CDR3: CASSQTTRHQETQYF. As DNA, the CDR3 is TGTGCCAGCAGCCAAACCACTAGACACCAAGAGACCCAGTACTTC.

This CDR3 is CASSLVQGSYEQYF. DNA for the CDR3: TGTGCCAGCAGTCTAGTCCAGGGGTCTTACGAGCAGTACTTC. The chain carries TRBV27 and TRBJ2-7, with D maybe TRBD1 (6 bases). V was pared by 5 bases and J by 4 bases, with 15 bases between. Germline loops: CDR1 MNHEY, CDR2 SMNVEV (reference sequence). CDR3 size: 14 residues.

The chain links TRBV27 to TRBJ2-7; the D gene is possibly TRBD1 (7 bases). Trimming pared 3 bases from V and 4 bases from J, leaving 16 bases between. CDR3 length: 15 amino acids. Germline values: CDR1 MNHEY, CDR2 SMNVEV (reference sequence). The CDR3 is CASSFSGGGEYEQYF. CDR3 coding DNA: TGTGCCAGCAGTTTCTCAGGGGGAGGCGAGTACGAGCAGTACTTC.

This clone was found a few times. This chain connects TRBV25-1 to TRBJ2-5; 7 positions match TRBD2. The CDR3 runs 17 residues. Per germline, CDR1 MGHDK and CDR2 SYGVNS. With 5 bases clipped from V and 8 bases from J, the junction kept 20 bases outside the gene matches. CDR3 region: CASSTWDQTAGRETQYF. The CDR3, as DNA: TGTGCCAGCAGTACTTGGGACCAGACAGCGGGGAGAGAAACCCAGTACTTC.

This clone was observed a single time. In nucleotides, the CDR3 is TGTGCCAGCTCAGACAATAACTATGGCTACACCTTC. This sequence encodes CASSDNNYGYTF. The rearrangement uses TRBV18 and TRBJ1-2; D call uncertain. The CDR3 consists of 12 residues. Trimming took off 5 bases at V and 1 base at J, with 5 bases between the two ends. Germline V CDR1 and CDR2: KGHSH, LQKENI.

The V and J genes are TRBV7-2 and TRBJ1-3; no firm D call. V was cut by 1 base and J by 0 bases, with 13 bases left in between. Germline assignment: CDR1 SGHTA and CDR2 FQGNSA. CDR3 size: 17 residues. CDR3 nucleotide sequence: TGTGCCAGCAGCTTAGTGCCCAATAGTCTCTCTGGAAACACCATATATTTT. Protein sequence: CASSLVPNSLSGNTIYF.

The rearrangement joins TRBV6-1 to TRBJ1-1, with 10 bases that match TRBD1. V lost 4 bases, J lost 3 bases, and 8 bases stayed unmatched. Germline values: CDR1 MNHNS, CDR2 SASEGT. The CDR3 is 16 amino acids. This chain's CDR3 is CASSGQGARPYTEAFF. As DNA, the CDR3 is TGTGCCAGCAGTGGACAGGGGGCGCGTCCGTACACTGAAGCTTTCTTT.

The sample holds one count of this clone. V gene TRBV18 combines with J gene TRBJ2-1; 10 bases match TRBD2. The V segment lost 6 bases and the J segment 2 bases; nucleotides outside the gene matches: 10. Germline assignment: CDR1 KGHSH and CDR2 LQKENI. The CDR3 loop spans 17 amino acids. CDR3 nucleotides: TGTGCCAGCTCGAGACGGACTAGCGGAAAAACCTACAATGAGCAGTTCTTC. It specifies CASSRRTSGKTYNEQFF.

The V and J genes are TRBV6-1 and TRBJ1-6; no clear D. From germline, CDR1 is MNHNS and CDR2 SASEGT. V was cut by 4 bases and J by 8 bases, with 15 bases left in between. CDR3 length: 15 residues. The CDR3 DNA sequence: TGTGCCAGCAGTGCTGGTGCGAGTTTCTATTCACCCCTCCACTTT. Protein: CASSAGASFYSPLHF.

The chain combines TRBV15 with TRBJ2-4; the match to TRBD2 covers 8 bases. CDR3 length equals 16 residues. J lost 6 bases, V lost 5 bases, and 12 bases had no gene match. Looked up from germline, CDR1 is LNHNV and CDR2 is YYDKDF (reference sequence). CDR3: CATSGRSGGYGNIQYF. Here the CDR3 DNA reads TGTGCCACCAGCGGTCGCAGCGGGGGATACGGAAACATTCAGTACTTC.

The chain employs TRBV4-1 and TRBJ2-1; D possibly corresponds to TRBD1 (5 bases). V was cut by 0 bases and J by 9 bases, with 9 bases left in between. This CDR3 region has 13 residues. CDR1 is MGHRA and CDR2 is YSYEKL in the germline V gene. The CDR3 bases are TGCGCCAGCAGCCAAGAGAGAAGGGGTGAGCAGTTCTTC. Protein sequence: CASSQERRGEQFF.

This clone was counted a few times. The chain links TRBV28 to TRBJ2-3; unclear D gene. The V end lost 4 bases, the J end lost 2 bases, and 13 bases lay between the germline ends. The CDR3 is 15 amino acids. Germline CDR1 is MDHEN and CDR2 is SYDVKM. DNA for the CDR3: TGTGCCAGCAGTTCCCCTTTGAGACTCACAGATACGCAGTATTTT. It codes for CASSSPLRLTDTQYF.

The rearrangement uses TRBV7-9 and TRBJ1-3; a weak D match, TRBD1 (6 bases). V dropped 11 bases and J dropped 4 bases, with 12 bases sitting between them. The CDR3 extends over 12 amino acids. Germline V gene data show CDR1 as SEHNR and CDR2 as FQNEAQ (reference sequence). The CDR3 sequence is CAGEQGGNTIYF. The CDR3 DNA follows: TGTGCCGGTGAACAGGGAGGAAACACCATATATTTT.

To note about this clone: The same CDR3 can be traced to other DNA sequences in this sample. V gene TRBV18 combines with J gene TRBJ1-4; 7 nucleotides align to TRBD1. The CDR3 totals 18 residues. Looked up from germline, CDR1 is KGHSH and CDR2 is LQKENI. The ends lost 1 base at V and 0 bases at J; junction bases unmatched: 8. For the CDR3, the DNA is TGTGCCAGCTCACCACTCGGACAGGCTTTTGCAACTAATGAAAAACTGTTTTTT. It codes for CASSPLGQAFATNEKLFF.